Detailed here is one T cell receptor beta chain. Its target is not known. The record originates from a study of shared clonotypes between healthy human individuals. Across the whole study: A donor's plate count was three for CD4 naive and three for CD4 memory; CD8 naive had two and CD8 memory one.

Every immunoSEQ plate was one replicate of a subset's evenly spread DNA. The table came from immunoSEQ multiplex PCR; TCRdb's copy has only in-frame clones and leaves some out. Of about 1 million clones in the sample, more than 60% were seen once. Findings of the study overall: Investigators collected only blood, and repertoires in tissues likely differ.

CDR3 length equals 15 residues. Germline CDR1 MGHDK, CDR2 SYGVNS. V was cut by 5 bases and J by 5 bases, with 19 bases left in between. Input material: memory CD4+ T cells sorted from blood. Stated subset: CD45RA-negative fraction. The chain carries TRBV25-1 and TRBJ2-7; tentatively, D is TRBD1 or TRBD2 (5 bases each). The receptor's source is a man younger than 35 in good health. Here the CDR3 DNA reads TGTGCCAGCAGTCAACCGGGACCCACGGTCGACGAGCAGTACTTC. It is translated as CASSQPGPTVDEQYF.